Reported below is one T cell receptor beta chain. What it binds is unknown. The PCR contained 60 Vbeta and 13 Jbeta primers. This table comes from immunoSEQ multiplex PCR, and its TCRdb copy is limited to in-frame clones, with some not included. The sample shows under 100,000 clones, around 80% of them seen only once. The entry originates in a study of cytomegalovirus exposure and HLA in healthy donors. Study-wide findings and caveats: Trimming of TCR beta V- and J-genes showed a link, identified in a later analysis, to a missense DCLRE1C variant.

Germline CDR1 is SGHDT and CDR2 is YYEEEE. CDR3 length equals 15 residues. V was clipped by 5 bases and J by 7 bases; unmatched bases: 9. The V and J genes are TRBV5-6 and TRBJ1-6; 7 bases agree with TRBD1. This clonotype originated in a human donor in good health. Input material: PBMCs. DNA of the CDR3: TGTGCCAGCAGATCGTCCGGGACAGACAATTCACCCCTCCACTTT. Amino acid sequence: CASRSSGTDNSPLHF.